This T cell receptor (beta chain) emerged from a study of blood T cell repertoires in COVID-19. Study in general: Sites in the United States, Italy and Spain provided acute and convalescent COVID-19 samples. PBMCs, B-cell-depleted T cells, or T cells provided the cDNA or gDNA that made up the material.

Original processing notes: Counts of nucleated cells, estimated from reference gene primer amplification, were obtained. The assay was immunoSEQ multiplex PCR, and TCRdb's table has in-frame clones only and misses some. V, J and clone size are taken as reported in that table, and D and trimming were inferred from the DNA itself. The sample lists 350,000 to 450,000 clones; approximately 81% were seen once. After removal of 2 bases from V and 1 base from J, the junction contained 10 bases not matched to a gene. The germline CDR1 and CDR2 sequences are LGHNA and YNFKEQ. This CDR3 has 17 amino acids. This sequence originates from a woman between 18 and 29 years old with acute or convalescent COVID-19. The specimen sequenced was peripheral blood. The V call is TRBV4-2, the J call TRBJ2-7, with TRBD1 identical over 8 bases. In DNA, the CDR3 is TGTGCCAGCAGCCAAACAACATGGACAGGGCCGTCCTACGAGCAGTACTTC. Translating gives CASSQTTWTGPSYEQYF.